One sample yielded the 27 T cell receptor beta chains listed below, sequenced in a study of technical replicates of blood from several donors. Libraries were prepared by immunoSEQ multiplex PCR; TCRdb keeps only in-frame clonotypes and omits some of them. Here the sample spans fewer than 100,000 clones, over 80% being singletons. Specimen: T cells isolated from PBMCs. All receptors derive from a human donor in good health.

The chain has TRBV19 and TRBJ2-7, with TRBD1 as a possible D gene (6 bases). V lost 3 bases, J lost 3 bases, and 15 bases lay in between. The length of the CDR3 is 15 residues. Germline CDR1 is LNHDA and CDR2 is SQIVND (reference sequence). DNA for the CDR3: TGTGCCAGTAGTATGGGGGCAGGAGCGTACTACGAGCAGTACTTC. As protein: CASSMGAGAYYEQYF.

The chain couples TRBV6-1 to TRBJ2-1, with TRBD1 identical over 10 bases. The CDR3 is made up of 14 amino acids. Germline loops: CDR1 MNHNS, CDR2 SASEGT. V was pared by 5 bases and J by 8 bases, with 6 bases of the junction left unmatched. The chain's CDR3 is CASSHGTGVYEQFF. The CDR3 nucleotides are TGTGCCAGCAGTCACGGGACAGGGGTGTATGAGCAGTTCTTC.

In nucleotides, the CDR3 is TGTGCCAGTCACGACAGGGTGTTGAATTCACCCCTCCACTTT. This translates into CASHDRVLNSPLHF. The chain links TRBV19 to TRBJ1-6, with 7 bases that match TRBD1. Germline-derived CDR1 and CDR2 are LNHDA and SQIVND (reference sequence). The CDR3 is 14 residues long. V trimming: 8 bases; J trimming: 7 bases; junction bases outside the gene matches: 8.

CDR3 in amino acids: CASTTGRLAKNIQYF. For the CDR3, the DNA is TGTGCCAGTACGACAGGGCGGCTAGCCAAAAACATTCAGTACTTC. The chain couples TRBV2 to TRBJ2-4; the match to TRBD1 covers 7 bases. V lost 9 bases to trimming and J lost 0 bases; unmatched junction nucleotides: 8. Germline V gene data show CDR1 as SNHLY and CDR2 as FYNNEI. There are 15 residues in the CDR3.

The rearrangement joins TRBV6-5 to TRBJ2-7; TRBD1 aligns across 8 bases. Germline CDR1 MNHEY, CDR2 SVGAGI. The J segment lost 3 bases and the V segment lost 2 bases, leaving 6 bases of the junction unmatched. The CDR3 runs 15 residues. This CDR3 is CASSYGGQAFYEQYF. DNA for the CDR3: TGTGCCAGCAGTTACGGGGGACAGGCTTTCTACGAGCAGTACTTC.

V usage is TRBV4-2 and J usage is TRBJ2-7, with 7 bases fitting TRBD1. Trimming took 3 bases from V and 7 from J; bases not matched to a gene: 9. This CDR3 is built from 14 residues. The germline gives CDR1 LGHNA, CDR2 YNFKEQ. This CDR3 reads CASSHAPPQGEQYF. DNA for the CDR3: TGTGCCAGCAGCCATGCCCCCCCACAGGGGGAGCAGTACTTC.

The rearrangement uses TRBV6-6 and TRBJ1-2, with 7 bases aligning to TRBD1. This CDR3 is 14 amino acids long. The germline gives CDR1 MNHNY, CDR2 SVGAGI (reference sequence). V was clipped by 6 bases and J by 3 bases; unmatched bases: 7. CDR3 DNA sequence: TGTGCCAGCAGCTCCGGGACAGCGCACTATGGCTACACCTTC. Translating it yields CASSSGTAHYGYTF.

The chain combines TRBV11-3 with TRBJ2-3; 11 bases map to TRBD2. This CDR3 comprises 14 residues. The V and J ends lost 8 bases and 8 bases, in that order; junction bases with no gene match: 9. CDR1 SGHNT and CDR2 YENEEA come from the germline V gene. Here the CDR3 DNA reads TGTGCCAGCTCCTCGACTAGCGGGACCATTACGCAGTATTTT. It specifies CASSSTSGTITQYF. The full variable domain, with the rest looked up from reference TRBV11-3 and TRBJ2-3, is EAGVVQSPRYKIIEKKQPVAFWCNPISGHNTLYWYLQNLGQGPELLIRYENEEAVDDSQLPKDRFSAERLKGVDSTLKIQPAELGDSAVYLCASSSTSGTITQYFGPGTRLTVL.

This clone was detected only once. The rearrangement joins TRBV19 to TRBJ2-5; 14 bases fit TRBD2. CDR1 is LNHDA, CDR2 SQIVND, per germline (reference sequence). The trim removed 5 bases at V and 5 bases at J, leaving 7 bases unmatched. This CDR3 spans 16 amino acids. Written as DNA, the CDR3 is TGTGCCAGTAGTTCAAGGACTAGCGGGAGGTGGGAGACCCAGTACTTC. This codes for CASSSRTSGRWETQYF.

The chain recombines TRBV19 with TRBJ2-2, with D tentatively TRBD1 (6 bases). Germline V CDR1 and CDR2: LNHDA, SQIVND (reference sequence). The CDR3 sequence is 15 residues long. The V and J ends lost 5 bases and 0 bases respectively, with 10 bases between them. CDR3 DNA: TGTGCCAGTAGTGCGGACAGAACGAACACCGGGGAGCTGTTTTTT. Translating gives CASSADRTNTGELFF. Full variable domain (remainder filled in from reference TRBV19 and TRBJ2-2): DGGITQSPKYLFRKEGQNVTLSCEQNLNHDAMYWYRQDPGQGLRLIYYSQIVNDFQKGDIAEGYSVSREKKESFPLTVTSAQKNPTAFYLCASSADRTNTGELFFGEGSRLTVL.

The gene calls are TRBV29-1 and TRBJ2-7; D is possibly TRBD1 (5 bases). CDR3 length: 13 residues. Germline lookup yields CDR1 SQVTM and CDR2 ANQGSEA. Deletions cut 4 bases from V and 0 bases from J, with 10 bases between. CDR3 coding DNA: TGCAGCGTTGGGGGCTTGGTCTCCTACGAGCAGTACTTC. It encodes CSVGGLVSYEQYF.

Concerning this clone: A read error may produce the germline difference seen at one junction end. V is TRBV7-7 and J is TRBJ2-1; 15 bases line up with TRBD2. The CDR3 loop spans 18 amino acids. Germline CDR1 is SSHAT and CDR2 is FNYEAQ (reference sequence). The CDR3 protein is CASSPRTSGGAGYNEQFF. CDR3 DNA: TGTGCTAGCAGCCCCCGGACTAGCGGGGGGGCCGGATACAATGAGCAGTTCTTC.

This clone was seen once. The CDR3 sequence is CASGWGGEQFF. CDR3 nucleotides: TGTGCCAGCGGTTGGGGGGGTGAGCAGTTCTTC. The chain combines TRBV2 with TRBJ2-1, with TRBD2 matching over 7 bases. The CDR3 is 11 amino acids. Germline V gene sequence: CDR1 SNHLY, CDR2 FYNNEI. The V segment lost 8 bases and the J segment 9 bases; nucleotides outside the gene matches: 4.

The chain uses TRBV5-6 and TRBJ2-3, with D tentatively TRBD2 (5 bases). Trimming removed 0 bases from V and 2 bases from J, with 10 bases in between. Germline CDR1 and CDR2: SGHDT and YYEEEE. CDR3 length: 15 amino acids. The CDR3: CASSLGLAHTDTQYF. CDR3 DNA: TGTGCCAGCAGCTTGGGTCTAGCCCACACAGATACGCAGTATTTT.

V usage is TRBV5-1 and J usage is TRBJ2-7, with 9 bases lining up with TRBD1. With V trimmed by 4 bases and J by 3 bases, 5 bases remained unmatched. Germline CDR1 and CDR2: SGHRS and YFSETQ. The CDR3 runs 14 residues. The CDR3: CASSLRTGDYEQYF. CDR3 DNA: TGCGCCAGCAGCCTACGGACAGGGGACTACGAGCAGTACTTC.

This clone appeared once. This chain connects TRBV7-2 to TRBJ1-1, with 8 bases aligning to TRBD1. Germline V CDR1 and CDR2: SGHTA, FQGNSA. This CDR3 is built from 16 residues. V was clipped by 1 base and J by 0 bases; unmatched bases: 4. CDR3 DNA sequence: TGTGCCAGCAGCTTAGGCCAGGGGGCCGTGAACACTGAAGCTTTCTTT. It translates to CASSLGQGAVNTEAFF.

The genes are TRBV7-3 and TRBJ2-7; 10 bases align to TRBD1. Germline V gene lookup returns CDR1 SGHTA and CDR2 FQGTGA. With V trimmed by 5 bases and J by 3 bases, 13 bases remained unmatched. The CDR3 runs to 17 residues. CDR3 bases: TGTGCCAGCAGCCCAACCGCCGGGACAGGGGAACTCTACGAGCAGTACTTC. Its translation is CASSPTAGTGELYEQYF.

This chain links TRBV15 with TRBJ2-7; D remains unclear. Trimming pared 4 bases from V and 0 bases from J, leaving 13 bases between. The CDR3 sequence is 15 residues long. Looked up from germline, CDR1 is LNHNV and CDR2 is YYDKDF (reference sequence). The CDR3: CATSMSRPSSYEQYF. The DNA for the CDR3 is TGTGCCACCAGCATGAGCCGTCCGAGCTCCTACGAGCAGTACTTC.

The rearrangement links TRBV29-1 to TRBJ2-3, with D possibly TRBD1 on 6 matching bases. The V end was cut by 4 bases, the J end by 4 bases, with 9 bases between. From germline, CDR1 is SQVTM and CDR2 ANQGSEA. The CDR3 runs to 12 residues. In DNA, the CDR3 is TGCAGCGTTGTAACAGGGCCAGATACGCAGTATTTT. Translated: CSVVTGPDTQYF.

The chain uses TRBV6-1 and TRBJ2-6, with D unresolved. V gave up 2 bases and J gave up 1 base, with 6 bases separating them. Germline lookup yields CDR1 MNHNS and CDR2 SASEGT. The CDR3 consists of 15 residues. The CDR3 DNA reads TGTGCCAGCAGTGAATTACAGTCTGGGGCCAACGTCCTGACTTTC. This codes for CASSELQSGANVLTF.

The chain recombines TRBV9 with TRBJ2-1, with 12 bases that match TRBD2. Germline CDR1 SGDLS, CDR2 YYNGEE. The V segment lost 4 bases and the J segment 4 bases; nucleotides outside the gene matches: 6. This CDR3 is 16 amino acids long. This CDR3 reads CASSPPSGRAYNEQFF. CDR3 bases: TGTGCCAGCAGCCCCCCTAGCGGGAGGGCTTACAATGAGCAGTTCTTC.

J is TRBJ2-7 and V is TRBV27; possible D gene TRBD2, 5 bases. The CDR3 runs 14 residues. Germline V lookup: CDR1 MNHEY, CDR2 SMNVEV (reference sequence). V lost 4 bases and J 4 bases, leaving 14 bases between the germline ends. CDR3 DNA sequence: TGTGCCAGCAGTTATAATCTAGCCGGTTACGAGCAGTACTTC. Translation gives CASSYNLAGYEQYF.

The chain uses TRBV19 and TRBJ1-2; TRBD1 matches at 9 bases. Germline values: CDR1 LNHDA, CDR2 SQIVND (reference sequence). V dropped 2 bases and J dropped 4; count of bases not matched to a gene: 2. The CDR3 totals 14 residues. The CDR3 reads CASSISGQGYGYTF. The CDR3 DNA is TGTGCCAGTAGTATATCGGGACAGGGCTATGGCTACACCTTC.

This chain connects TRBV25-1 to TRBJ2-1; TRBD2 matches at 9 bases. This CDR3 contains 16 residues. Germline-derived CDR1 and CDR2 are MGHDK and SYGVNS. Trimming removed 3 bases from V and 0 bases from J; junction bases left unmatched: 3. The CDR3 region is CASSDLAGSSYNEQFF. CDR3 nucleotides: TGTGCCAGCAGTGACCTAGCGGGAAGCTCCTACAATGAGCAGTTCTTC.

There are a few counts of this clone. The chain recombines TRBV2 with TRBJ1-1; D uncertain. CDR1 and CDR2 (germline): SNHLY, FYNNEI. The CDR3 sequence is 13 residues long. The V end was cut by 4 bases, the J end by 0 bases, with 6 bases between. The CDR3 spells CASSGHMNTEAFF. Here the CDR3 DNA reads TGTGCCAGCAGTGGGCATATGAACACTGAAGCTTTCTTT.

V usage is TRBV27 and J usage is TRBJ2-4; D remains ambiguous. CDR3 length: 12 residues. Trimming took 7 bases from V and 6 from J, leaving 10 bases between them. CDR1 is MNHEY and CDR2 is SMNVEV in the germline V gene (reference sequence). This CDR3 reads CASKSPGNIQYF. CDR3 in DNA: TGTGCCAGCAAAAGCCCTGGAAACATTCAGTACTTC.

DNA for the CDR3: TGCGCCAGCAGCCATACAGGGGGCGGAGTGAATGGCTACACCTTC. It yields the protein CASSHTGGGVNGYTF. V gene TRBV4-1 combines with J gene TRBJ1-2; 9 bases map to TRBD1. Germline V CDR1 and CDR2: MGHRA, YSYEKL. Trimming removed 3 bases from V and 6 bases from J; junction bases left unmatched: 8. The CDR3 spans 15 residues.